A selection of T cell receptor beta chains follows, all from one sample in a study of siplizumab effects on memory and regulatory T cells. Produced via immunoSEQ multiplex PCR; TCRdb's table is partial and in-frame only. The sample has approximately 98,000 clones, roughly 94% seen once; the top ten hold approximately 1.4%. The sequencing sample was made of non-Treg CD4+ T cells sorted from blood. The source of these receptors is a human donor in good health. Both conserved end residues are part of each CDR3. The order of the fields is J gene, clone size, CDR3 length, V gene, CDR3 protein. Clone size is stated in some rows and not others, as once, few, many or a class when expanded.

j_gene: TRBJ2-2; abundance: .; len: 16; v_gene: TRBV14; CDR3aa: CASSQAKTGYTGELFF
j_gene: TRBJ2-1; abundance: .; len: 17; v_gene: TRBV7-9; CDR3aa: CASSGRPSGGSGDEQFF
j_gene: TRBJ2-7; abundance: .; len: 14; v_gene: TRBV28; CDR3aa: CASSSRTPFYEQYF
j_gene: TRBJ2-7; abundance: .; len: 13; v_gene: TRBV7-8; CDR3aa: CASSLAGGYEQYF
j_gene: TRBJ2-5; abundance: .; len: 15; v_gene: TRBV30; CDR3aa: CAWSRGTHLRETQYF
j_gene: TRBJ1-6; abundance: .; len: 13; v_gene: TRBV15; CDR3aa: CATRFGGNSPLHF
j_gene: TRBJ1-3; abundance: .; len: 15; v_gene: TRBV30; CDR3aa: CAWSKGQGSMDTIYF
j_gene: TRBJ1-4; abundance: once; len: 16; v_gene: TRBV11-2; CDR3aa: CASSFHPLQLNEKLFF
j_gene: TRBJ1-1; abundance: .; len: 14; v_gene: TRBV4-1; CDR3aa: CASSQEDRATKAFF
j_gene: TRBJ2-7; abundance: .; len: 16; v_gene: TRBV10-1; CDR3aa: CASSESRGQGMYEQYF
j_gene: TRBJ2-2; abundance: .; len: 12; v_gene: TRBV28; CDR3aa: CASSPAYGELFF
j_gene: TRBJ2-3; abundance: .; len: 15; v_gene: TRBV18; CDR3aa: CASSPGALRTDTQYF
j_gene: TRBJ2-7; abundance: .; len: 12; v_gene: TRBV14; CDR3aa: CASSQSVYEQYF
j_gene: TRBJ2-5; abundance: once; len: 14; v_gene: TRBV9; CDR3aa: CASSVGPWGETQYF
j_gene: TRBJ2-6; abundance: .; len: 17; v_gene: TRBV5-1; CDR3aa: CASSWGHESSGANVLTF
j_gene: TRBJ1-6; abundance: .; len: 16; v_gene: TRBV7-8; CDR3aa: CASSLVRGQGNSPLHF
j_gene: TRBJ2-2; abundance: .; len: 16; v_gene: TRBV7-3; CDR3aa: CASSLMGRGLTGELFF
j_gene: TRBJ2-6; abundance: .; len: 16; v_gene: TRBV27; CDR3aa: CASSLVTGAGANVLTF
j_gene: TRBJ2-6; abundance: .; len: 15; v_gene: TRBV5-1; CDR3aa: CASSLAVTGANVLTF
j_gene: TRBJ2-7; abundance: .; len: 12; v_gene: TRBV5-1; CDR3aa: CASRGTGYEQYF
j_gene: TRBJ2-1; abundance: .; len: 15; v_gene: TRBV5-4; CDR3aa: CASSRGQGEYNEQFF
j_gene: TRBJ2-6; abundance: .; len: 13; v_gene: TRBV6-1; CDR3aa: CASSEGWANVLTF
j_gene: TRBJ2-7; abundance: .; len: 14; v_gene: TRBV6-5; CDR3aa: CASSYSGSTYEQYF
j_gene: TRBJ2-7; abundance: .; len: 14; v_gene: TRBV29-1; CDR3aa: CSVDVSDKQGEQYF
j_gene: TRBJ1-2; abundance: .; len: 13; v_gene: TRBV19; CDR3aa: CASSIRTLYGYTF